The 10 T cell receptor beta chains below come from one sample, sequenced in a study of control samples from healthy donors and cancer patients. Libraries were prepared by immunoSEQ multiplex PCR; TCRdb keeps only in-frame clonotypes and omits some of them. This sample has tens of thousands of clones, with nearly 90% found just once. Sequenced material: PBMCs. The receptors were gathered from a man in his fifties or sixties with colorectal cancer.

The rearrangement uses TRBV12-3 or TRBV12-4 and TRBJ1-5; the D is unclear. The CDR3 totals 13 residues. The V and J ends lost 3 bases and 4 bases respectively, with 7 bases between them. This CDR3 reads CASSLGYNQPQHF. In nucleotides, the CDR3 is TGTGCCAGCAGTTTGGGCTATAATCAGCCCCAGCATTTT.

This clone was counted once. The V and J genes are TRBV19 and TRBJ2-3; TRBD1 matches at 7 bases. J was trimmed by 10 bases and V by 0 bases; bases with no gene match: 4. Germline CDR1 and CDR2: LNHDA and SQIVND (reference sequence). This CDR3 has 13 amino acids. The CDR3 region is CASSIEGQSAQYF. Written as DNA, the CDR3 is TGTGCCAGTAGTATAGAGGGACAGAGCGCGCAGTATTTT.

In its sample, this clone was seen a few times. The chain recombines TRBV7-9 with TRBJ1-4, with D unresolved. V was cut by 5 bases and J by 7 bases, with 11 bases left in between. In germline, CDR1 is SEHNR, CDR2 FQNEAQ (reference sequence). The length of the CDR3 is 13 residues. In DNA, the CDR3 is TGTGCCAGCAGCCCCCTTCTGGGTGAAAAACTGTTTTTT. Translation gives CASSPLLGEKLFF. Drawing the rest from reference TRBV7-9 and TRBJ1-4, the complete variable domain is DTGVSQNPRHKITKRGQNVTFRCDPISEHNRLYWYRQTLGQGPEFLTYFQNEAQLEKSRLLSDRFSAERPKGSFSTLEIQRTEQGDSAMYLCASSPLLGEKLFFGSGTQLSVL.

The J gene is TRBJ2-2, the V gene TRBV5-8; D is unresolved. V gave up 2 bases and J gave up 6 bases, with 14 bases separating them. The CDR3 totals 15 residues. CDR1 and CDR2 (germline): SGHTS, YDEGEE. This CDR3 reads CASSFSRGSAGELFF. The CDR3 DNA reads TGTGCCAGCAGCTTCTCCAGAGGCTCGGCCGGGGAGCTGTTTTTT.

This clone qualifies as large. CDR3 amino acids: CASSGTGELFF. The DNA of the CDR3 is TGTGCCAGTAGCGGGACCGGGGAGCTGTTTTTT. This chain uses TRBV11-3 with TRBJ2-2; 7 bases are a match to TRBD2. The CDR3 is 11 amino acids. Germline CDR1 reads SGHNT; CDR2 reads YENEEA. V lost 9 bases, J lost 5 bases, and 0 bases stayed unmatched.

This clone was recorded only once. The chain links TRBV5-4 to TRBJ1-2; no definite D call. The V gene's germline CDR1 is SGHNT and CDR2 YYREEE (reference sequence). The CDR3 runs to 14 residues. Deletions cut 2 bases from V and 6 bases from J, with 14 bases between. The CDR3 region is CASSLGIGSDGYTF. The CDR3 bases are TGTGCCAGCAGCTTAGGAATAGGGTCGGATGGCTACACCTTC.

V usage is TRBV7-2 and J usage is TRBJ1-5, with a possible D match to TRBD1 (5 bases). This CDR3 spans 16 amino acids. Trimming removed 1 base from V and 1 base from J, with 11 bases in between. Per the germline V gene, CDR1 is SGHTA and CDR2 is FQGNSA. CDR3 protein: CASSLVGGGSNQPQHF. CDR3 coding DNA: TGTGCCAGCAGCTTAGTCGGGGGGGGGAGCAATCAGCCCCAGCATTTT.

The chain uses TRBV3-1 (or the pseudogene TRBV3-2) and TRBJ1-6; a weak D match, TRBD1 (6 bases). Germline V gene sequence: CDR1 LGHDT, CDR2 YNNKEL (reference sequence). CDR3 length: 14 residues. Trimming left V 4 bases short and J 10 bases short, with 14 bases between. The CDR3 region has the DNA TGTGCCAGCAGCCCCCATCGGGACAACTCACCCCTCCACTTT. Amino acids: CASSPHRDNSPLHF.

The chain employs TRBV7-9 and TRBJ2-1; 8 bases line up with TRBD1. J lost 9 bases, V lost 5 bases, and 6 bases had no gene match. The germline V gene has CDR1 SEHNR and CDR2 FQNEAQ (reference sequence). The CDR3 extends over 13 amino acids. The CDR3 here is CASSPQGAGEQFF. The CDR3 nucleotides are TGTGCCAGCAGCCCCCAGGGGGCGGGTGAGCAGTTCTTC.

The CDR3 sequence is CASSLKATENTGELFF. Here the CDR3 DNA reads TGTGCCAGCAGCTTAAAGGCTACAGAGAACACCGGGGAGCTGTTTTTT. This sequence joins TRBV7-3 and TRBJ2-2; the D is unclear. This CDR3 is built from 16 residues. Germline V CDR1 and CDR2: SGHTA, FQGTGA. V lost 1 base, J lost 1 base, and 10 bases lay in between.